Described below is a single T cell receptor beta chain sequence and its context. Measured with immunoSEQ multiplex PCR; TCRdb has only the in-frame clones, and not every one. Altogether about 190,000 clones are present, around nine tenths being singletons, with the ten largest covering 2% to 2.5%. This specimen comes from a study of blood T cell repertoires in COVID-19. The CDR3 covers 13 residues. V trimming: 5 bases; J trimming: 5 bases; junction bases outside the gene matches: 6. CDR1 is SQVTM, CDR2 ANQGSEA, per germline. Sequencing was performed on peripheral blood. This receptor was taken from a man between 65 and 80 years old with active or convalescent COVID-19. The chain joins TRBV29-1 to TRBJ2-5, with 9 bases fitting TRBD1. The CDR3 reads CSVRTGVMETQYF. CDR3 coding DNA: TGCAGCGTTAGGACAGGGGTAATGGAGACCCAGTACTTC. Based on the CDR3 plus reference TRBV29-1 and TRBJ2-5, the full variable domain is SAVISQKPSRDICQRGTSLTIQCQVDSQVTMMFWYRQQPGQSLTLIATANQGSEATYESGFVIDKFPISRPNLTFSTLTVSNMSPEDSSIYLCSVRTGVMETQYFGPGTRLLVL.